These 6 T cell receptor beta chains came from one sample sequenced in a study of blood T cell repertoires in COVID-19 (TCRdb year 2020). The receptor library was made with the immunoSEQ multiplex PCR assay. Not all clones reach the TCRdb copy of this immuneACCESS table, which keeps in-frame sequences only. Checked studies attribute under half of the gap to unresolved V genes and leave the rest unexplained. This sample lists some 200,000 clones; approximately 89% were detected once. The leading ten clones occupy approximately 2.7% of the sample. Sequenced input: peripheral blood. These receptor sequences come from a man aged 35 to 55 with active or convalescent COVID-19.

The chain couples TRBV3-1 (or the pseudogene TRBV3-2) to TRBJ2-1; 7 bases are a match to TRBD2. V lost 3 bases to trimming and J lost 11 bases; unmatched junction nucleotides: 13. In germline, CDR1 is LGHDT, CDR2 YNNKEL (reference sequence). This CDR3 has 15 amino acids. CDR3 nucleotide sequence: TGTGCCAGCAGCCAGACGGGGGGAGGGCCAGTGCAGCAGTTCTTC. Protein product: CASSQTGGGPVQQFF.

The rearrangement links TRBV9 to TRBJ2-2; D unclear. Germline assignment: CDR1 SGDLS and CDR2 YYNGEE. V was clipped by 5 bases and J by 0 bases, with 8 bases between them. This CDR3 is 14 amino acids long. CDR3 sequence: CASSPTPNTGELFF. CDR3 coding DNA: TGTGCCAGCAGTCCCACTCCGAACACCGGGGAGCTGTTTTTT. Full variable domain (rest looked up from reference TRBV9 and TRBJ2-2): DSGVTQTPKHLITATGQRVTLRCSPRSGDLSVYWYQQSLDQGLQFLIQYYNGEERAKGNILERFSAQQFPDLHSELNLSSLELGDSALYFCASSPTPNTGELFFGEGSRLTVL.

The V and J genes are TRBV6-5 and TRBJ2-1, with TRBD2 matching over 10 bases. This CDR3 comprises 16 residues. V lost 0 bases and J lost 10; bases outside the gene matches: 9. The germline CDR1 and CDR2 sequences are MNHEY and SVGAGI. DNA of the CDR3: TGTGCCAGCAGTTACTCATCCAGCGGGGGGGCCCGCGAGCAGTTCTTC. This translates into CASSYSSSGGAREQFF.

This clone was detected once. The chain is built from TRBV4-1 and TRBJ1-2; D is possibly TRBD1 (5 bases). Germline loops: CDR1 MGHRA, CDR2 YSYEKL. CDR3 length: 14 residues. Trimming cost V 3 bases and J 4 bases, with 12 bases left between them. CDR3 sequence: CASSQTVGLYGYTF. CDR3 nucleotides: TGCGCCAGCAGCCAGACAGTGGGGCTCTATGGCTACACCTTC.

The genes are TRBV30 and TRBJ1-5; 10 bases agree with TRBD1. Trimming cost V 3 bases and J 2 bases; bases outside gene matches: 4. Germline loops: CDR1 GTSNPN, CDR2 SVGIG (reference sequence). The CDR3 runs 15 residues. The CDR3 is CAWSADRGGNQPQHF. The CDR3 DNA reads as TGTGCCTGGAGCGCGGACAGGGGGGGCAATCAGCCCCAGCATTTT.

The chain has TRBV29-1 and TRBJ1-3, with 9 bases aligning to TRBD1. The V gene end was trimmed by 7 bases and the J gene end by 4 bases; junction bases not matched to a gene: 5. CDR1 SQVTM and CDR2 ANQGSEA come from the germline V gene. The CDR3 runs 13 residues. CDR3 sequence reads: CSATGTGGNTIYF. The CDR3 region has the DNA TGCAGCGCGACCGGGACAGGGGGAAACACCATATATTTT.